This T cell receptor beta chain comes out of a study of OX40 agonist ivuxolimab in advanced cancers. As for the study more broadly: The costimulatory receptor OX40 (CD134) was targeted by ivuxolimab, a fully human IgG2 agonistic monoclonal antibody. The monotherapy dose-escalation portion (N = 52 patients) of the phase I ivuxolimab trial is reported in the paper. Partial responses occurred in three dose-escalation patients: two with cutaneous melanoma and one with hepatocellular carcinoma. Of the 50 to 55 dose-escalation patients, hepatocellular carcinoma was present in some 19, melanoma in about 15, renal cell carcinoma in 9 and head and neck cancer in 9. Patients were allowed to have had prior anti-PD-1, anti-PD-L1 or anti-CTLA-4 therapy, and around 40% of the dose-escalation patients had previously received checkpoint inhibitors. Intravenous ivuxolimab was administered to patients every 2 weeks at six dose levels: 0.01, 0.1, 0.3, 1.5, 3 and 10 mg/kg. The point of sequencing TCRbeta in the periphery was to test whether ivuxolimab changed TCR sequence diversity and drove clonal T-cell expansion. A male proportion of roughly 80% and a mean age of around 60 years, ranging from roughly 23 to 90, were recorded for the dose-escalation cohort. Results the study describes overall, beyond this receptor: In the 0.1-3.0 mg/kg groups, partial responders were among the patients with the lowest normalized peripheral clonal expansion, particularly in CD8+ T cells. Low levels of normalized T-cell clonal expansion were also seen in some patients who did not respond. At doses from 0.1 to 3.0 mg/kg, clonal expansion was seen in both CD4+ and CD8+ blood T cells between baseline and week 6. Antigen specificity was not determined for the clonally expanded peripheral T cells. After ivuxolimab, CD8+ T cells had more expanded clones than CD4+ T cells on average.

For sequencing of the TCRbeta CDR3 region, genomic DNA was extracted from the sorted cells. TCRbeta CDR3 regions were sequenced using the immunoSEQ Assay. Entries here come from immuneACCESS through TCRdb and include only in-frame sequences with V and J called. Some clones fail to appear in such tables; in the studies checked, an unresolved V gene covers under half of the shortfall, and the cause of the remainder is unknown. In all, the sample holds 100,000 to 150,000 clones, and roughly 91% of those were seen once. The ten biggest clones cover roughly 1% of the sample. CDR1 and CDR2 are drawn from the germline V gene: SGHRS, YFSETQ. Trimming at the junction amounts to 3 bases on V and 0 bases on J, and the germline ends lie 13 bases apart. The CDR3 numbers 16 residues from cysteine through phenylalanine. Only CDR3 DNA remains: 48 bases, in frame from the first base. Patients with autoimmune disease history or receiving systemic immunosuppression were excluded from the trial. Peripheral blood for TCR sequencing was drawn from every dose cohort at baseline, at cycle 4 day 1 and at cycle 7 day 1. Samples came from an open-label, multicenter, first-in-human phase I dose-escalation trial of ivuxolimab. Adults with locally advanced or metastatic head and neck squamous cell, hepatocellular, melanoma or renal cell carcinoma were enrolled in the trial. Before TCR sequencing, CD4+ T cells and CD8+ T cells were sorted from peripheral blood as separate populations.

Note on this clone: Its specific antigen is unknown. Qualities for individual bases were not recorded, and no much larger clone is one base off.

Recombination connected TRBV5-1 to TRBJ2-1, with no confidently assigned D gene. The sequence came from an adult with an advanced solid tumor such as melanoma, head and neck, liver or kidney cancer. The input for sequencing was CD4+ or CD8+ T cells sorted from blood, taken in a trial of the OX40 agonist ivuxolimab. The nucleotides read TGCGCCAGCAGCTCGATAGACCCCTCCTCCTACAATGAGCAGTTCTTC. Translated, it reads CASSSIDPSSYNEQFF.